The 3 T cell receptor beta chains below all came from one sample that was sequenced in a study of blood T cell repertoires in COVID-19. Clones were read by immunoSEQ multiplex PCR, and TCRdb kept only the in-frame ones, dropping some. The top ten clones hold 0.53% of a sample with roughly 200,000 clones, around nine tenths of them seen once. The sample comprised peripheral blood. The source of these receptors is a man in his forties or fifties with acute or convalescent COVID-19.

The genes are TRBV27 and TRBJ1-5; 7 nucleotides line up with TRBD1. The length of the CDR3 is 20 residues. V lost 5 bases and J lost 4; bases outside the gene matches: 23. CDR1 is MNHEY, CDR2 SMNVEV, per germline (reference sequence). CDR3 sequence reads: CASSHLYSIGPGQTNQPQHF. The CDR3, as DNA: TGTGCCAGCAGTCACCTATATTCCATAGGCCCGGGACAGACAAATCAGCCCCAGCATTTT.

V gene TRBV28 combines with J gene TRBJ1-5, with D possibly TRBD1 on 5 matching bases. The CDR3 runs to 14 residues. The V and J ends lost 3 bases and 5 bases respectively, with 11 bases between them. Germline loops: CDR1 MDHEN, CDR2 SYDVKM. CDR3 loop: CASSFRRVYQPQHF. Written as DNA, the CDR3 is TGTGCCAGCAGTTTTCGCAGGGTCTATCAGCCCCAGCATTTT.

The CDR3: CASSYSSRTGASGYTF. CDR3 bases: TGTGCCAGCAGTTACTCCTCTCGGACAGGGGCTTCTGGCTACACCTTC. This chain uses TRBV6-5 with TRBJ1-2, with 9 bases identical to TRBD1. The CDR3 covers 16 residues. Trimming at V came to 0 bases and at J to 7 bases, leaving 9 bases not matched to a gene. Germline V lookup: CDR1 MNHEY, CDR2 SVGAGI.